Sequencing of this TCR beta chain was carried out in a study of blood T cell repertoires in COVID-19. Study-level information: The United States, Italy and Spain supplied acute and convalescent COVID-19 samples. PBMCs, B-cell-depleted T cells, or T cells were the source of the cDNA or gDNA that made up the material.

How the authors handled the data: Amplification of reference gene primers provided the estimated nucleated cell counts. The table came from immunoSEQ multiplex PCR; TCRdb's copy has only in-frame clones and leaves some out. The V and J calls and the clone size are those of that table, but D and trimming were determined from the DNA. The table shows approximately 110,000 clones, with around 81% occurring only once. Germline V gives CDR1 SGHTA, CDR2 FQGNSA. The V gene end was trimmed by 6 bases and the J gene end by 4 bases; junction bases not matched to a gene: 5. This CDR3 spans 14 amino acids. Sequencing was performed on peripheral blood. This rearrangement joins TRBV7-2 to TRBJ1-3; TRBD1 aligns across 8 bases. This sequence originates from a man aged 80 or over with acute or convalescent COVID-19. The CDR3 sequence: CASRRTGRGNTIYF. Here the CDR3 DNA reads TGTGCCAGCAGACGGACAGGGAGGGGAAACACCATATATTTT.